This is a list of T cell receptor beta chains from one sample in a study of blood T cells in healthy people across ages. MiXCR was run by TCRdb on the 5' RACE reads, yielding one entry per CDR3 protein. The top ten hold just under 9.5% of the sample, which has more than 600,000 distinct CDR3 sequences, roughly 25% seen once. The sample was also reused in another study, on T cells of mothers and their children.

The sample comprised blood. Receptors originate from a boy under 18 in good health. Both conserved end residues are part of each CDR3. D genes are given only for firm matches. A row's size may be missing; if present it is once, few, many or a size class.

d_call: TRBD1; v_call: TRBV25-1; clone_size: .; j_call: TRBJ2-5; cdr3_nt: TGTGCCAGCAGTGCACGGACAGGGGAAGGAGAGACCCAGTACTTC; cdr3_aa: CASSARTGEGETQYF
d_call: TRBD2; v_call: TRBV5-6; clone_size: .; j_call: TRBJ2-1; cdr3_nt: TGTGCCAGCAGCTTCGGGACTACAGAGCAGTTCTTC; cdr3_aa: CASSFGTTEQFF
d_call: TRBD2; v_call: TRBV12-3/TRBV12-4; clone_size: .; j_call: TRBJ2-1; cdr3_nt: TGTGCCAGCAGTTTCAGCCTAGCGGGAAGGAATGAGCAGTTCTTC; cdr3_aa: CASSFSLAGRNEQFF
d_call: .; v_call: TRBV11-2; clone_size: once; j_call: TRBJ1-2; cdr3_nt: TGTGCCAGCAGCTTAGGAAGGACAACCTATGGCTACACCTTC; cdr3_aa: CASSLGRTTYGYTF
d_call: .; v_call: TRBV12-3/TRBV12-4; clone_size: .; j_call: TRBJ2-5; cdr3_nt: TGTGCCAGCAGCCGCCAGGGGCTTCAAGAGACCCAGTACTTC; cdr3_aa: CASSRQGLQETQYF
d_call: .; v_call: TRBV7-8; clone_size: few; j_call: TRBJ2-5; cdr3_nt: TGTGCCAGCAGCTTATACAGCACAGAGACCCAGTACTTC; cdr3_aa: CASSLYSTETQYF
d_call: .; v_call: TRBV7-8; clone_size: .; j_call: TRBJ1-2; cdr3_nt: TGTGCCAGCAGCTTAGGAACAGCTACTCCTAACTATGGCTACACCTTC; cdr3_aa: CASSLGTATPNYGYTF
d_call: TRBD1; v_call: TRBV2; clone_size: .; j_call: TRBJ2-3; cdr3_nt: TGTGCCAGCCATGAACCGGGACAGCGCACAGATACGCAGTATTTT; cdr3_aa: CASHEPGQRTDTQYF
d_call: TRBD1; v_call: TRBV28; clone_size: .; j_call: TRBJ2-5; cdr3_nt: TGTGCCAGCAGTAAGACAGGGAGCCAAGAGACCCAGTACTTC; cdr3_aa: CASSKTGSQETQYF
d_call: TRBD1; v_call: TRBV10-3; clone_size: few; j_call: TRBJ2-5; cdr3_nt: TGTGCCTTCAGTGACCCGACAGGGGCGGAGGAGACCCAGTACTTC; cdr3_aa: CAFSDPTGAEETQYF
d_call: TRBD2; v_call: TRBV7-2; clone_size: few; j_call: TRBJ2-3; cdr3_nt: TGTGCCAGCAGCCAGGGACTAGCGGGGGGAGATACGCAGTATTTT; cdr3_aa: CASSQGLAGGDTQYF
d_call: .; v_call: TRBV5-1; clone_size: few; j_call: TRBJ2-1; cdr3_nt: TGCGCCAGCAGCTTAGTCAGCGGTACCTACAATGAGCAGTTCTTC; cdr3_aa: CASSLVSGTYNEQFF
d_call: TRBD2; v_call: TRBV19; clone_size: .; j_call: TRBJ2-5; cdr3_nt: TGTGCCAGTAGTGCGCGGACTAGCGGGGTGAGAGAGACCCAGTACTTC; cdr3_aa: CASSARTSGVRETQYF
d_call: TRBD1; v_call: TRBV7-9; clone_size: .; j_call: TRBJ1-4; cdr3_nt: TGTGCCAGCAGCCCGCCGACAGGACAGGGGCCAAATGAAAAACTGTTTTTT; cdr3_aa: CASSPPTGQGPNEKLFF
d_call: .; v_call: TRBV19; clone_size: few; j_call: TRBJ2-5; cdr3_nt: TGTGCCAGTAGTATGTCAGGGGTAATGGGGGCCCAGTACTTC; cdr3_aa: CASSMSGVMGAQYF
d_call: .; v_call: TRBV4-1; clone_size: few; j_call: TRBJ2-4; cdr3_nt: TGCGCCAGCAGCCTAGAAGACCACATTCAGTACTTC; cdr3_aa: CASSLEDHIQYF
d_call: .; v_call: TRBV29-1; clone_size: few; j_call: TRBJ1-1; cdr3_nt: TGCAGCGTTGTGGACTCAGGCAGGTTCATGAACACTGAAGCTTTCTTT; cdr3_aa: CSVVDSGRFMNTEAFF
d_call: .; v_call: TRBV14; clone_size: .; j_call: TRBJ2-7; cdr3_nt: TGTGCCAGCAGCCAAGACCCAGCCCCCTACGAGCAGTACTTC; cdr3_aa: CASSQDPAPYEQYF
d_call: .; v_call: TRBV7-3; clone_size: few; j_call: TRBJ2-6; cdr3_nt: TGTGCCAGCAGCAGCGGTTCAGGGATTCTCTCTGGGGCCAACGTCCTGACTTTC; cdr3_aa: CASSSGSGILSGANVLTF
d_call: .; v_call: TRBV5-1; clone_size: few; j_call: TRBJ2-5; cdr3_nt: TGCGCCAGCAGCTGGCCGGGACGGAACCAAGAGACCCAGTACTTC; cdr3_aa: CASSWPGRNQETQYF
d_call: .; v_call: TRBV28; clone_size: .; j_call: TRBJ2-6; cdr3_nt: TGTGCCAGCAGTAAACCAGGCTCTGGGGCCAACGTCCTGACTTTC; cdr3_aa: CASSKPGSGANVLTF
d_call: TRBD2; v_call: TRBV7-8; clone_size: .; j_call: TRBJ2-1; cdr3_nt: TGTGCCAGCAGCATTTCGCCCGGGACTAGCGGGAGAATAGGGTACAATGAGCAGTTCTTC; cdr3_aa: CASSISPGTSGRIGYNEQFF